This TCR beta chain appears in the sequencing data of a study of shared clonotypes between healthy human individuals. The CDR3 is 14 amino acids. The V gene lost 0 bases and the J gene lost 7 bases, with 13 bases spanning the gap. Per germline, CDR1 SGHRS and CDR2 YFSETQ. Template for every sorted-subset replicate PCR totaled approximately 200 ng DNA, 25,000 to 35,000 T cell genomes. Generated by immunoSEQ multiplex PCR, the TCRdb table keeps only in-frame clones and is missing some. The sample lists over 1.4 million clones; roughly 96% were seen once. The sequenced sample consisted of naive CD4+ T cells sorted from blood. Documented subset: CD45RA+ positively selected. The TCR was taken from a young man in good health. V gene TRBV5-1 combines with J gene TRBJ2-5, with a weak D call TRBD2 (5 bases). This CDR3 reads CASSLEAEVSTQYF. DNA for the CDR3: TGCGCCAGCAGCTTGGAGGCGGAGGTATCGACCCAGTACTTC.